These 13 T cell receptor beta chains were all obtained from the same sample, sequenced in a study of T cells in tuberculosis. TCRdb keeps only in-frame clones here, not all; method: immunoSEQ multiplex PCR. The sample lists nearly 60,000 clones, roughly 86% occurring once. Sorting used thawed, overnight-rested PBMC stained with anti-CD3, a viability dye and GMM-loaded CD1B tetramer. The lipid loaded on the CD1B tetramers was C32 glucose monomycolate from Rhodococcus equi. Sequencing used CD1b-GMM tetramer-negative cells sorted from PBMCs. The receptors stem from an adult woman with latent tuberculosis.

V usage is TRBV2 and J usage is TRBJ2-1; tentatively, D is TRBD2 (5 bases). In germline, CDR1 is SNHLY, CDR2 FYNNEI. Deletions cut 6 bases from V and 10 bases from J, with 10 bases between. The CDR3 has 11 residues. This CDR3 reads CASSYREEQFF. The CDR3 coding sequence is TGTGCCAGCAGCTACCGGGAAGAGCAGTTCTTC.

V is TRBV28 and J is TRBJ2-7; 13 bases map to TRBD2. Trimming at V came to 2 bases and at J to 3 bases, leaving 7 bases not matched to a gene. The germline CDR1 and CDR2 sequences are MDHEN and SYDVKM. The CDR3 runs to 17 residues. The CDR3 nucleotides are TGTGCCAGCAGTTTAAGGACTAGCGGGAGTGGATTCTACGAGCAGTACTTC. Translated: CASSLRTSGSGFYEQYF.

The rearrangement uses TRBV28 and TRBJ2-1; 13 nucleotides align to TRBD2. V shed 5 bases and J 5 bases; nucleotides not matched to a gene: 18. CDR3 length: 20 residues. Germline CDR1 MDHEN, CDR2 SYDVKM. CDR3 sequence reads: CASSTPSGLAGEGAHNEQFF. The CDR3 DNA sequence: TGTGCCAGCAGTACGCCCTCCGGACTAGCGGGAGAGGGGGCTCACAATGAGCAGTTCTTC.

This chain connects TRBV30 to TRBJ2-7; possible D gene TRBD1, 7 bases. Germline CDR1 is GTSNPN and CDR2 is SVGIG (reference sequence). CDR3 size: 17 residues. Trimming removed 2 bases from V and 5 bases from J, with 25 bases in between. The CDR3 loop reads CAWSFPVGGQKYHEQYF. DNA of the CDR3: TGTGCCTGGAGTTTTCCCGTGGGGGGACAGAAATATCACGAGCAGTACTTC.

This sequence joins TRBV27 and TRBJ1-6, with a tentative D call TRBD1 (6 bases). Germline values: CDR1 MNHEY, CDR2 SMNVEV (reference sequence). With 2 bases removed from V and 9 bases from J, the gap between germline ends came to 14 bases. The CDR3 has 15 amino acids. In DNA form, the CDR3 reads TGTGCCAGCAGTTTAGTACTGGGGGCTGGTTCACCCCTCCACTTT. Translation: CASSLVLGAGSPLHF.

This chain links TRBV9 with TRBJ2-3; 8 positions match TRBD2. Germline V gene data show CDR1 as SGDLS and CDR2 as YYNGEE. V lost 4 bases and J lost 1; bases outside the gene matches: 8. The CDR3 has 16 residues. CDR3 sequence: CASSSSAREGTDTQYF. The CDR3 bases are TGTGCCAGCAGCTCTTCTGCGCGGGAGGGCACAGATACGCAGTATTTT. The whole variable domain, remainder taken from reference TRBV9 and TRBJ2-3, is DSGVTQTPKHLITATGQRVTLRCSPRSGDLSVYWYQQSLDQGLQFLIQYYNGEERAKGNILERFSAQQFPDLHSELNLSSLELGDSALYFCASSSSAREGTDTQYFGPGTRLTVL.

The chain recombines TRBV5-1 with TRBJ1-1; D gene uncertain. The CDR3 consists of 13 residues. Germline V CDR1 and CDR2: SGHRS, YFSETQ. The germline V and J ends were trimmed by 0 bases and 3 bases, with 6 bases remaining between them. CDR3 region: CASSLVPDTEAFF. The CDR3 region has the DNA TGCGCCAGCAGCTTGGTTCCAGACACTGAAGCTTTCTTT.

The rearrangement uses TRBV19 and TRBJ2-1, with 14 bases identical to TRBD2. Germline CDR1 reads LNHDA; CDR2 reads SQIVND (reference sequence). J gave up 10 bases and V 3 bases, and 20 bases lay outside the gene matches. The CDR3 totals 20 residues. DNA for the CDR3: TGTGCCAGTAGTATGCCAGGACTAGCGGGAGGACCAGGGAGATGGGACGAGCAGTTCTTC. Residues: CASSMPGLAGGPGRWDEQFF.

The V gene is TRBV7-2, the J gene TRBJ2-3; maybe TRBD2 (6 bases). CDR1 is SGHTA, CDR2 FQGNSA, per germline. The CDR3 runs to 13 residues. V shed 8 bases and J shed 6 bases, with 15 bases lying between them. The CDR3 nucleotides read TGTGCCAGCGACCCCAGGGACTCGGATACGCAGTATTTT. It codes for CASDPRDSDTQYF.

The chain employs TRBV5-6 and TRBJ2-3; 10 bases are shared with TRBD1. The CDR3 covers 15 residues. V lost 3 bases, J lost 3 bases, and 4 bases stayed unmatched. The germline V gene encodes CDR1 SGHDT and CDR2 YYEEEE. The CDR3 coding sequence is TGTGCCAGCAGCTCCCGGGACAGGGGTACAGATACGCAGTATTTT. Residues: CASSSRDRGTDTQYF. Full variable domain (outside the CDR3, taken from reference TRBV5-6 and TRBJ2-3): DAGVTQSPTHLIKTRGQQVTLRCSPKSGHDTVSWYQQALGQGPQFIFQYYEEEERQRGNFPDRFSGHQFPNYSSELNVNALLLGDSALYLCASSSRDRGTDTQYFGPGTRLTVL.

This rearrangement joins TRBV28 to TRBJ2-7; TRBD2 is a possible D gene (5 bases). CDR1 is MDHEN, CDR2 SYDVKM, per germline. V was trimmed by 2 bases and J by 6 bases, leaving 11 bases between them. The length of the CDR3 is 13 residues. In DNA form, the CDR3 reads TGTGCCAGCAGTTTAGGCTCCGGGGTCGAGCAGTACTTC. This sequence encodes CASSLGSGVEQYF.

J is TRBJ1-1 and V is TRBV30; D perhaps matches TRBD1 (6 bases). This CDR3 has 13 residues. Germline CDR1 GTSNPN, CDR2 SVGIG (reference sequence). Trimming shortened V by 0 bases and J by 8 bases, and 13 bases separated the two germline ends. In DNA, the CDR3 is TGTGCCTGGAGTGTAGGACAGTCCCTGGAAGCTTTCTTT. Translated: CAWSVGQSLEAFF.

The V call is TRBV5-4, the J call TRBJ2-7; D may be TRBD2 (5 bases). Germline V gene lookup returns CDR1 SGHNT and CDR2 YYREEE (reference sequence). Trimming shortened V by 3 bases and J by 3 bases, and 16 bases separated the two germline ends. The CDR3 has 15 amino acids. CDR3 sequence reads: CASSSKSSLDYEQYF. CDR3 DNA sequence: TGTGCCAGCAGCTCGAAAAGTTCACTAGACTACGAGCAGTACTTC.